This T cell receptor (beta chain) derives from a study of blood T cell repertoires in COVID-19. Study information: Specimens from acute and convalescent COVID-19 originated in the United States, Italy and Spain. PBMCs, B-cell-depleted T cells, or T cells provided the cDNA or gDNA that made up the material.

Data came from immunoSEQ multiplex PCR; TCRdb stores just in-frame clones and leaves some out. This table has about 16,000 clones, about 89% appearing once. Germline loops: CDR1 MNHEY, CDR2 SVGAGI. The V and J ends lost 2 bases and 11 bases respectively, with 13 bases between them. The CDR3 is made up of 13 amino acids. The material sequenced was peripheral blood. This receptor was taken from a man aged 60 to 75 with acute or convalescent COVID-19. V gene TRBV6-5 combines with J gene TRBJ2-1; tentative D call: TRBD2 (6 bases). The CDR3 DNA follows: TGTGCCAGCAGTTACCCCAGTGGAGGGAAGCAGTTCTTC. Protein sequence: CASSYPSGGKQFF.